This is a list of T cell receptor beta chains from one sample in a study of T-cell reconstitution after alpha-beta-depleted transplantation in children. TCRdb passed the PCR reads through MiXCR, listing each CDR3 protein once. This sample has around 680,000 distinct CDR3 sequences; approximately 15% occur once, and the top ten carry 1.1%. Sequencing was performed on PBMCs from the stem cell graft donor, taken from the stem cell graft. The source is a human donor who donated a stem cell graft to a child with acute myeloid leukemia. The CDR3 runs from the conserved cysteine through the conserved F or W. Each record gives: CDR3 protein, CDR3 DNA, D gene, J gene, V gene, clone size. The D gene is left open where the match is weak. Rows give clone size only sometimes, using once, few, many, or a class for an expanded clone.

CDR3: CSARVQPGGNTIYF; DNA: TGCAGTGCTAGAGTGCAGCCGGGGGGAAACACCATATATTTT; D: -; J: TRBJ1-3; V: TRBV20-1; size: few
CDR3: CASSPWGSVYGYTF; DNA: TGTGCCAGCAGTCCCTGGGGGTCGGTCTATGGCTACACCTTC; D: -; J: TRBJ1-2; V: TRBV12-3/TRBV12-4; size: few
CDR3: CASSRDRGEVNEQFF; DNA: TGTGCCAGTAGCCGGGACAGGGGGGAGGTAAATGAGCAGTTCTTC; D: TRBD1; J: TRBJ2-1; V: TRBV19; size: many
CDR3: CASSSGLVLTDTQYF; DNA: TGTGCCAGCAGCTCCGGACTTGTACTCACAGATACGCAGTATTTT; D: -; J: TRBJ2-3; V: TRBV5-6; size: few
CDR3: CASKGGRYNEQFF; DNA: TGTGCCAGCAAAGGAGGTCGGTACAATGAGCAGTTCTTC; D: -; J: TRBJ2-1; V: TRBV7-9; size: -
CDR3: CASKSDSRTDTQYF; DNA: TGTGCCAGCAAGAGCGACAGCCGCACAGATACGCAGTATTTT; D: -; J: TRBJ2-3; V: TRBV6-4; size: many
CDR3: CAMGPPTGWTEAFF; DNA: TGTGCCATGGGCCCGCCGACAGGGTGGACTGAAGCTTTCTTT; D: TRBD1; J: TRBJ1-1; V: TRBV4-2; size: -
CDR3: CSVAAPNTEAFF; DNA: TGCAGCGTTGCCGCCCCGAACACTGAAGCTTTCTTT; D: -; J: TRBJ1-1; V: TRBV29-1; size: many
CDR3: CASSYSEVPLTF; DNA: TGTGCCAGCAGTTACTCGGAGGTCCCCTTAACCTTC; D: -; J: TRBJ2-1; V: TRBV6-2/TRBV6-3; size: few
CDR3: CASSYFGQNTEAFF; DNA: TGTGCCAGCAGTTACTTTGGACAAAACACTGAAGCTTTCTTT; D: -; J: TRBJ1-1; V: TRBV6-2/TRBV6-3; size: -
CDR3: CASSAPGQITTDTQYF; DNA: TGTGCCAGCAGCGCTCCGGGACAGATTACAACAGATACGCAGTATTTT; D: TRBD1; J: TRBJ2-3; V: TRBV7-9; size: -
CDR3: CATSGQGFADTQYF; DNA: TGTGCCACCAGCGGACAGGGGTTCGCAGATACGCAGTATTTT; D: TRBD1; J: TRBJ2-3; V: TRBV24-1; size: few